This entry concerns a single T cell receptor beta chain. The clone's antigen remains unknown. No base qualities exist here, and no much larger clone lies one base off it. The CDR3 contains 15 residues, cysteine and phenylalanine counted. The kept DNA is CDR3 alone, 45 bases in frame from the first base. V is clipped by 5 bases and J by 4 bases, and the sequence between their germline boundaries is 18 bases long. The germline V gene yields SGHRS for CDR1 and YFSETQ for CDR2. TCRbeta CDR3 regions were amplified from genomic DNA using the immunoSEQ Assay, a bias-controlled multiplex PCR. Processing in the source paper ran as follows. The number of nucleated cells in each sample was estimated by amplification of reference gene primers within the assay. To quantify the absolute abundance of each unique TCRbeta CDR3 rearrangement, sequence reads were collapsed and filtered. Productive Simpson clonality was computed per sample as the square root of Simpson's diversity index over productive rearrangements. TCRdb stores this immuneACCESS table with in-frame sequences only. Part of the clones is absent; in the studies checked, under half of the shortfall reflects unresolved V genes, and no reason is known for the rest. V and J calls and clone size are as listed in that table; D and trimming were resolved from the DNA. The sample contains around 30,000 clones, 80% to 95% of them found a single time. Of the sample, over 0.7% is held by the ten largest clones.

The collaborating institutions used their own protocols to collect whole blood in K2EDTA tubes. For TCRbeta analysis, collaborator samples were shipped as frozen whole blood, as isolated PBMCs, or as DNA extracted from either sample type. The data derive from a study of blood T cell repertoires in COVID-19 (dated by TCRdb to the early 2020s). Notes on the research overall: The collaborator samples originated in the United States, Italy and Spain and spanned the acute and convalescent phases of COVID-19. The sample metadata nearly always contained a de-identified subject ID, COVID-19 status, age in years and sex. A freely available public database, intended as a resource for researchers studying the immune response to SARS-CoV-2, is where the repertoires were released. The prospective study material was composed of cDNA or gDNA derived from T cells, B-cell-depleted T cells, or PBMCs. Where available, HLA class I and class II types were taken from metadata supplied by the sample provider and were not determined by assay-based typing. Samples came from the ongoing ImmuneRACE study (first 160 participants) plus 1,254 subjects from 6 global collaborators. Deeply sampled blood TCRbeta repertoires from subjects exposed to, actively infected with, or recovered from COVID-19 were included in the dataset.

Summary of the overall study and its limitations: Clinical and demographic metadata were provided uncurated, with the amount varying by source and participant.

The receptor comes from a male donor with active COVID-19. Material: peripheral blood. The chain is assembled from TRBV5-1 and TRBJ1-2; the D gene assignment is ambiguous. The sequenced DNA is TGCGCCAGCAGGGGTGGCATTGAAGCGACCTATGGCTACACCTTC. This encodes CASRGGIEATYGYTF.